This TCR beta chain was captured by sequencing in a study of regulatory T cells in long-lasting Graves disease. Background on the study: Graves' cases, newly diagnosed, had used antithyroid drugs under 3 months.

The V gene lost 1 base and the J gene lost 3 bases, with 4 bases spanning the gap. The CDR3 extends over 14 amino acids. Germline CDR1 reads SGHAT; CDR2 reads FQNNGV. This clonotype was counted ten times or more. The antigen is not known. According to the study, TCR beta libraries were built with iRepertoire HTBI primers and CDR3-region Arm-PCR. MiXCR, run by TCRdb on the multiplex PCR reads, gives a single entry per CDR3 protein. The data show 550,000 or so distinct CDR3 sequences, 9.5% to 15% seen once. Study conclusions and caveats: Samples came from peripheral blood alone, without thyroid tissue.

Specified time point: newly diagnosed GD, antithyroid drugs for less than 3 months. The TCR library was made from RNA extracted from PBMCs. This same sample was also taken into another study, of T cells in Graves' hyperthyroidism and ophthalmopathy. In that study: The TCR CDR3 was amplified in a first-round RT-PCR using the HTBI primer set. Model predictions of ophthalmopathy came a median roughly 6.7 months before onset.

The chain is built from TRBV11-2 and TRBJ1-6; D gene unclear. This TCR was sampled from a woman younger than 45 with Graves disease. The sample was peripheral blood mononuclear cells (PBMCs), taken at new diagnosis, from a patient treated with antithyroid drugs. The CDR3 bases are TGTGCCAGCAGCTTAGCGGGCTATAATTCACCCCTCCACTTT. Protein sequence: CASSLAGYNSPLHF. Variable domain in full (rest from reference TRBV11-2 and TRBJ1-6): EAGVAQSPRYKIIEKRQSVAFWCNPISGHATLYWYQQILGQGPKLLIQFQNNGVVDDSQLPKDRFSAERLKGVDSTLKIQPAKLEDSAVYLCASSLAGYNSPLHFGNGTRLTVT.